This entry is about one TCR beta chain. Its antigen is not known. The source of the sample is a study of metastatic and nonmetastatic thyroid tumors. Across the study: Comparative analysis of repertoires was undertaken across blood and tumor or nodule tissue obtained from malignant and benign thyroid patients.

Every patient was untreated before thyroid surgery. With MiXCR, TCRdb reprocessed the PCR reads. The sample contains some 20,000 clones, approximately 23% of which appear only once. Findings of the study overall: Significantly higher TCR beta diversity was reportedly seen in malignant thyroid tumors than benign nodules, in blood and tumor.

With V trimmed by 5 bases and J by 2 bases, 4 bases remained unmatched. CDR1 MNHEY and CDR2 SMNVEV come from the germline V gene (reference sequence). The CDR3 extends over 14 amino acids. Input material: tumor tissue. This chain uses TRBV27 with TRBJ1-2, with TRBD1 matching over 8 bases. The sequence was collected from a female donor with papillary thyroid cancer or a benign thyroid nodule (not recorded which). Some clones in this sample may be carry-over from other donors' samples. The CDR3 region is CASSLHRGNYGYTF. In DNA form, the CDR3 reads TGTGCCAGCAGTCTCCACAGGGGGAACTATGGCTACACCTTC.